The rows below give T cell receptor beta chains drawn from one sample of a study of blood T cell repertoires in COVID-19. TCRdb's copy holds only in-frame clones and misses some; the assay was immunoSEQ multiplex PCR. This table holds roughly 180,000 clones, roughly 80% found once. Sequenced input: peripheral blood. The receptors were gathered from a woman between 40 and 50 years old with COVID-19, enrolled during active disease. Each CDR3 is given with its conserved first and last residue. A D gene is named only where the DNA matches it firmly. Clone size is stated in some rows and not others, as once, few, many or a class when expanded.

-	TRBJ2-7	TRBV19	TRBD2	TGTGCCAGTAGTATGGGGACTAGCGGTACCTACGAGCAGTACTTC	CASSMGTSGTYEQYF
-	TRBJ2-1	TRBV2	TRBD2	TGTGCCAGCAGTGTTGTAGCGGGAGAGCTCAATGAGCAGTTCTTC	CASSVVAGELNEQFF
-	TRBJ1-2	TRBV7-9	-	TGTGCCAGCAGCTTAGTGCACAGGAGCTATGGCTACACCTTC	CASSLVHRSYGYTF
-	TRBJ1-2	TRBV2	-	TGTGCCAGCCACCGGGGGGGCGCAGGCGGCTACACCTTC	CASHRGGAGGYTF
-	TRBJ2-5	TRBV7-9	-	TGTGCCAGCAGCTCAAAGACAGTCCAAGAGACCCAGTACTTC	CASSSKTVQETQYF
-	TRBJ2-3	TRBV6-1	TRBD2	TGTGCCAGCAGTGAAGGGGTAAGCGGGGGAAGCACAGATACGCAGTATTTT	CASSEGVSGGSTDTQYF
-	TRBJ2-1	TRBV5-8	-	TGTGCCAGCAGCCGAGAGGGCCTCCTTCTATCCTACAATGAGCAGTTCTTC	CASSREGLLLSYNEQFF
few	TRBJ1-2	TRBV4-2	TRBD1	TGTGCCAGCAGCCAAGCCCCGAGGTATGGCGACAGGGGTGCTGGCTACACCTTC	CASSQAPRYGDRGAGYTF
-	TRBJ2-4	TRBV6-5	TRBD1	TGTGCCAGCAGTCCCCCGGACAGGATCGACATTCAGTACTTC	CASSPPDRIDIQYF
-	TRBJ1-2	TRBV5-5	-	TGTGCCAGCAGCGCCAGGTTAGGCTATGGCTACACCTTC	CASSARLGYGYTF
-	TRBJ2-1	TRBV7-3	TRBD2	TGTGCCAGCAGCAATTACGGCCAGCGGGAGAGCAATGAGCAGTTCTTC	CASSNYGQRESNEQFF
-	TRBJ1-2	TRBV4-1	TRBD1	TGCGCCAGCAGCCAAGATTCGGGACAGGGCTATGGCTACACCTTC	CASSQDSGQGYGYTF
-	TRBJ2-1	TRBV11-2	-	TGTGCCAGCAGCTTCGGCGGGGGCCGTAATGAGCAGTTCTTC	CASSFGGGRNEQFF
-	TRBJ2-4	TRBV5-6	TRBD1	TGTGCCAGCAGCGCTGGGGGACAGCTACCTCCTGAAAACATTCAGTACTTC	CASSAGGQLPPENIQYF
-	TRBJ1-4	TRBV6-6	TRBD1	TGTGCCAGTGGAAAACAGGGGCTAACTAATGAAAAACTGTTTTTT	CASGKQGLTNEKLFF
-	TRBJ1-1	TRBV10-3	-	TGTGCCATCAGTGAGTCGGTAGGGATGACAGCAAACACTGAAGCTTTCTTT	CAISESVGMTANTEAFF
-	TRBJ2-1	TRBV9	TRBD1	TGTGCCAGCAGCATAGGACAGGGGGCCTACAATGAGCAGTTCTTC	CASSIGQGAYNEQFF
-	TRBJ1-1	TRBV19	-	TGTGCCAGTAGCCAAACCTGGACAGAGAACACTGAAGCTTTCTTT	CASSQTWTENTEAFF
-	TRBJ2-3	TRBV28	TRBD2	TGTGCCAGCAGCCCCCCCGGGACTAATTCTGATACGCAGTATTTT	CASSPPGTNSDTQYF
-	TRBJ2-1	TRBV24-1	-	TGTGCCCACTCCAATGAGCAGTTCTTC	CAHSNEQFF
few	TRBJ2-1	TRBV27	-	TGTGCCAGCAGTTTCAGGACCTACAATGAGCAGTTCTTC	CASSFRTYNEQFF
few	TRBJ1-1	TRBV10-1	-	TGCGCCAGCAGTGAGTATTTAGGACACCCCACTGAAGCTTTCTTT	CASSEYLGHPTEAFF
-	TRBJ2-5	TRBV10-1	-	TGCGCCAGCAGTGATACGGTGACCCAGTACTTC	CASSDTVTQYF
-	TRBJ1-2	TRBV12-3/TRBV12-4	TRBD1	TGTGCCAGCAGATGGACAGGGGATGGCTACACCTTC	CASRWTGDGYTF
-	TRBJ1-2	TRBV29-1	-	TGCAGCGTTGGCGACAGCGTTAACTATGGCTACACCTTC	CSVGDSVNYGYTF
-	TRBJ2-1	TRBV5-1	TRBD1	TGCGCCAGCTCTATGGGGACAGGGGATATTAGTGAGCAGTTCTTC	CASSMGTGDISEQFF
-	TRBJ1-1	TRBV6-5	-	TGTGCCAGCATCGCGGTGTCCGAAGCTTTCTTT	CASIAVSEAFF
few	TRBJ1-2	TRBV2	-	TGTGCCAGCAGCACGGCTAACTATGGCTACACCTTC	CASSTANYGYTF
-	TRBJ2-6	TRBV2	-	TGTGCCAGCATCCAGGGACTCTCTGGGGCCAACGTCCTGACTTTC	CASIQGLSGANVLTF
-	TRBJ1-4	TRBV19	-	TGTGCCAGTAGTATAAGAGGGAGGGGTGCAACTAATGAAAAACTGTTTTTT	CASSIRGRGATNEKLFF
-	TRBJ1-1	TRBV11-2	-	TGTGCCAGCAGCTTCTACGGCGGGGTTTCCACTGAAGCTTTCTTT	CASSFYGGVSTEAFF
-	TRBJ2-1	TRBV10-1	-	TGCGCCAGCAGCGTGGACAGACGCTCCTACAATGAGCAGTTCTTC	CASSVDRRSYNEQFF
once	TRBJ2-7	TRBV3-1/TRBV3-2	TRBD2	TGTGCCAGCAGCTCGGGGGGTCTGCCCAGTCGGTGGGAGCAGTACTTC	CASSSGGLPSRWEQYF
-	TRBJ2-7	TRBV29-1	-	TGCAGCGTTGAAGTTCCGACAGCCTACGAGCAGTACTTC	CSVEVPTAYEQYF
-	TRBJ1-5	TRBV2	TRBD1	TGTGCCAGCGGAGGGGGCCAGGTCGGAGTTCAGCCCCAGCATTTT	CASGGGQVGVQPQHF
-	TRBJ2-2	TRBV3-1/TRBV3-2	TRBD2	TGTGCCAGCAGCCGGGGACTAGGGGAAGGGGAGCTGTTTTTT	CASSRGLGEGELFF
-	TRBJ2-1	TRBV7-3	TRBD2	TGTGCCAGCAGCGGGGTAGGCGGGAGAAGCAATGAGCAGTTCTTC	CASSGVGGRSNEQFF
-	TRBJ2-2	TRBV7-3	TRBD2	TGTGCCAGCAGCCAAAGACCGGGACTAGCGGGGAAAACCGGGGAGCTGTTTTTT	CASSQRPGLAGKTGELFF
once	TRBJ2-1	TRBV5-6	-	TGTGCCAGCAGCTTGGGAGGGCTCTCCTACAATGAGCAGTTCTTC	CASSLGGLSYNEQFF
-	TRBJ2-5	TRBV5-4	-	TGTGCCAGCAGCCCGGGATTGGGGTACCAAGAGACCCAGTACTTC	CASSPGLGYQETQYF
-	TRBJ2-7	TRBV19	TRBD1	TGTGCCAGTAGTACACTGGGACAGGGGGGCTACGAGCAGTACTTC	CASSTLGQGGYEQYF
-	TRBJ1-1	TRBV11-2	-	TGTGCCAGCAGCTTAGGCGCGGGGAACACTGAAGCTTTCTTT	CASSLGAGNTEAFF